The clone carrying this T cell receptor beta chain was counted ten times or more. The data belong to a study of neurological immune-mediated disorders. TCRdb reprocessed the 5' RACE reads with MiXCR, giving one entry per CDR3 protein. The sample yields 20,000 to 30,000 distinct CDR3 sequences, about 2.5% seen once. The specimen was PBMCs. This clonotype was obtained from a woman in her 50s with multiple sclerosis.

The CDR3 reads CATARDRGQYTEAFF. For the CDR3, the DNA is TGCGCCACTGCTAGGGACAGGGGACAATACACTGAAGCTTTCTTT. The chain combines TRBV5-1 with TRBJ1-1, with 10 bases identical to TRBD1. This CDR3 contains 15 residues. CDR1 is SGHRS, CDR2 YFSETQ, per germline. V shed 9 bases and J 3 bases; nucleotides not matched to a gene: 11.